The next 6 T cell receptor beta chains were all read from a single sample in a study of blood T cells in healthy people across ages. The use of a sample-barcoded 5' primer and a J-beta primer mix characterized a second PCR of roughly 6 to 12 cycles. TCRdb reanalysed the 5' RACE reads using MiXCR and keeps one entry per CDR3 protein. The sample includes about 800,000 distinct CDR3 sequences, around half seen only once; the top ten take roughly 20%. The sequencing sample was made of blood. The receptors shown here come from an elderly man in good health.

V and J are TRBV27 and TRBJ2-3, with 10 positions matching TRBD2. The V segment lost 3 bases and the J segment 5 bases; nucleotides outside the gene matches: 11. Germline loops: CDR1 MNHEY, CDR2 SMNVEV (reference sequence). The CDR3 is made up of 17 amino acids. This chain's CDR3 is CASSLIMLAGDGDTQYF. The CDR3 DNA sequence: TGTGCCAGCAGTTTGATAATGCTAGCGGGAGATGGAGATACGCAGTATTTT.

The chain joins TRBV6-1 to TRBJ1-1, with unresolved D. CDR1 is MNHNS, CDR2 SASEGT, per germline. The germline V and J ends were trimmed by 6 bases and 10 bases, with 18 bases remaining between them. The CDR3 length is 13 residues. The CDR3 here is CASRVDSQSGAFF. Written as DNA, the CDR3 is TGTGCCAGCAGGGTCGACTCCCAGTCAGGAGCTTTCTTT.

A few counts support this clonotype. Here the CDR3 reads CAISRDSQETQYF. The CDR3 DNA sequence: TGTGCCATCAGTCGGGACAGTCAAGAGACCCAGTACTTC. The chain uses TRBV10-3 and TRBJ2-7; 7 bases fit TRBD1. The J call may not be correct, given that the DNA end is closer to TRBJ2-5. Germline V gene lookup returns CDR1 ENHRY and CDR2 SYGVKD. The CDR3 extends over 13 amino acids.

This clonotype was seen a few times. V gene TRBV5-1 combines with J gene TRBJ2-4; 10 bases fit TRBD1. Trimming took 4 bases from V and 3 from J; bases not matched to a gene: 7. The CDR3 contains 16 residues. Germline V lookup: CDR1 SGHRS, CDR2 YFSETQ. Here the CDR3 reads CASSPGTGDDKNIQYF. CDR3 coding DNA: TGCGCCAGCAGCCCAGGGACAGGGGATGACAAAAACATTCAGTACTTC.

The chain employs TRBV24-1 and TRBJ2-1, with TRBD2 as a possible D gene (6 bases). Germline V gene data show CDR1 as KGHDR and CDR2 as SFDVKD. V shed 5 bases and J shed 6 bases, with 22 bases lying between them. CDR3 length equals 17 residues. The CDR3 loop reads CATSAGQTGLKTNEQFF. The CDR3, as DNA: TGTGCCACCAGTGCCGGCCAAACGGGACTCAAAACCAATGAGCAGTTCTTC.

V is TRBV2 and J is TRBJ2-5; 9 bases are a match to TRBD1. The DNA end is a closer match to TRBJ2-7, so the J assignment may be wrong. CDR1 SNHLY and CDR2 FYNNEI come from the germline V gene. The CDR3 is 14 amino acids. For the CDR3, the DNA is TGTGCCAGCAGGATGGACAGGGGACCCTACGAGCAGTACTTC. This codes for CASRMDRGPYEQYF.